One TCR beta chain is described in this entry. What it binds is unknown. The study's library attached unique molecular identifiers to single cDNA molecules. Methods used by the authors: Approximately 100,000 TCRs per sample was the median, with a range of about 20,000 to 690,600. A single record per CDR3 protein comes from TCRdb applying MiXCR to the reads. TCRdb's processing, not the study's, gives the V and J calls here. The sample yields 120,000 or so distinct CDR3 sequences, about 7.7% seen once. Germline V lookup: CDR1 SEHNR, CDR2 FQNEAQ (reference sequence). Between the trimmed V and J ends, which lost 6 bases and 5 bases, there was a span of 14 bases. The CDR3 runs to 13 residues. Total RNA extraction was carried out from unfractionated whole blood. This sample is drawn from a study of human T cells and chemical hapten exposure. Study background: Small pooled library volume differences chiefly drove per-sample TCR yield variation. Findings and limits, study-wide: Among TCRs, those above 1 in 1000 frequency were unaffected by DPC sensitization.

Sequencing was performed on whole blood. This receptor was identified in a human donor in good health. Some clones in this sample may be carry-over from other donors' samples. The chain combines TRBV7-9 with TRBJ2-7, with D possibly TRBD1 on 6 matching bases. This CDR3 reads CASRRTGTNEQYF. CDR3 in DNA: TGTGCCAGCAGACGAACCGGGACAAACGAGCAGTACTTC. The full variable domain, its missing parts supplied by reference TRBV7-9 and TRBJ2-7, is DTGVSQNPRHKITKRGQNVTFRCDPISEHNRLYWYRQTLGQGPEFLTYFQNEAQLEKSRLLSDRFSAERPKGSFSTLEIQRTEQGDSAMYLCASRRTGTNEQYFGPGTRLTVT.